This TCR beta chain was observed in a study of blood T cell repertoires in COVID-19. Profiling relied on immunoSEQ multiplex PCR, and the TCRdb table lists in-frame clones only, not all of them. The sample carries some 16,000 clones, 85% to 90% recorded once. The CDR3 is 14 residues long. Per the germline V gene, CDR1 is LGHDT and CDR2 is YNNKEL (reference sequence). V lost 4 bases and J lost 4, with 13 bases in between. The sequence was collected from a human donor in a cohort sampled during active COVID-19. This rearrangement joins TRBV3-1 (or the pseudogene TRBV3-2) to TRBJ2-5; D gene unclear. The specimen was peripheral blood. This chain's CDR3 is CASSPTGVSETQYF. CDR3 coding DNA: TGTGCCAGCAGCCCAACGGGTGTCTCAGAGACCCAGTACTTC.